This T cell receptor (beta chain) was identified in a study of T cells expressing NK-cell markers. Study-wide results and limits: Expanded NKG2C+ T cell clones were not confirmed as HCMV-specific. Of the CD8+ T cell pool in more than 5 donors, about 1.0-7.0% was accounted for by dominant NKG2C+ clonotypes.

The CDR3 is 15 amino acids. In the case of this clonotype: The antigen remains undetermined.

Making the TCR beta cDNA relied on 5'RACE template switching with UMIs. TCRdb reprocessed the 5' RACE reads, keeping one entry per CDR3 protein, no DNA. The data show roughly 350,000 distinct CDR3 sequences, and the top ten clones hold roughly 5.2%. The specimen sequenced was blood T cells: a sorted CD56 or NKG2C T cell subset, CD4+ or CD8+ T cells, or bulk PBMC T cells (not recorded which). The chain combines TRBV5-7 with TRBJ2-1; the TCRdb D gene call, TRBD1, has no DNA to confirm it. TRBV5-7 is treated as an ORF (open reading frame) with a function not yet certain. The clonotype originates from a man aged 18-70 years in good health. This CDR3 reads CASSLVAGGGDEQFF.